These 24 T cell receptor beta chains came from one sample sequenced in a study of T cells in tuberculosis. This table comes from immunoSEQ multiplex PCR, and its TCRdb copy is limited to in-frame clones, with some not included. The table lists roughly 35,000 clones, roughly nine tenths of them singletons. Sequences were obtained from PBMCs. These receptors were taken from a donor between 10 and 35 years old with latent tuberculosis or without tuberculosis infection.

This chain uses TRBV28 with TRBJ2-2; D gene ambiguous. The CDR3 has 12 amino acids. CDR1 is MDHEN, CDR2 SYDVKM, per germline. V shed 6 bases and J shed 5 bases, with 7 bases lying between them. The DNA of the CDR3 is TGTGCCAGCAGGAGGAAGACCGGGGAGCTGTTTTTT. Its translation is CASRRKTGELFF. The full variable domain, its missing parts supplied by reference TRBV28 and TRBJ2-2, is DVKVTQSSRYLVKRTGEKVFLECVQDMDHENMFWYRQDPGLGLRLIYFSYDVKMKEKGDIPEGYSVSREKKERFSLILESASTNQTSMYLCASRRKTGELFFGEGSRLTVL.

J is TRBJ1-4 and V is TRBV11-2, with a weak D call TRBD1 (6 bases). Trimming removed 3 bases at V and 7 bases at J, with 15 bases between. This CDR3 has 15 residues. Germline V gene sequence: CDR1 SGHAT, CDR2 FQNNGV. The DNA for the CDR3 is TGTGCCAGCAGCTTGAAGGCAGGGGTTAGTGAAAAACTGTTTTTT. This gives the protein CASSLKAGVSEKLFF.

This clone was picked up a small number of times. V usage is TRBV7-9 and J usage is TRBJ1-5; D not certain. This CDR3 contains 13 residues. With 5 bases removed from V and 6 bases from J, the gap between germline ends came to 11 bases. Germline CDR1 SEHNR, CDR2 FQNEAQ (reference sequence). The CDR3 here is CASSRDPRQPQHF. CDR3 DNA sequence: TGTGCCAGCAGCCGAGATCCACGTCAGCCCCAGCATTTT.

The rearrangement links TRBV7-2 to TRBJ2-5; D not certain. Trimming took off 1 base at V and 2 bases at J, with 8 bases between the two ends. The germline V gene has CDR1 SGHTA and CDR2 FQGNSA. This CDR3 contains 14 residues. The CDR3 reads CASSLVWSQETQYF. CDR3 coding DNA: TGTGCCAGCAGCTTAGTTTGGAGTCAAGAGACCCAGTACTTC.

The V gene is TRBV5-8, the J gene TRBJ2-5, with D possibly matching TRBD2 (6 bases). The CDR3 has 16 amino acids. V shed 0 bases and J shed 4 bases, with 16 bases lying between them. Germline V gene lookup returns CDR1 SGHTS and CDR2 YDEGEE. Written as DNA, the CDR3 is TGTGCCAGCAGCTTGGCCAGGCCAGGGAGGCGAGAGACCCAGTACTTC. Translation: CASSLARPGRRETQYF. Together with reference TRBV5-8 and TRBJ2-5, the CDR3 gives the full variable domain: EAGVTQSPTHLIKTRGQQATLRCSPISGHTSVYWYQQALGLGLQFLLWYDEGEERNRGNFPPRFSGRQFPNYSSELNVNALELEDSALYLCASSLARPGRRETQYFGPGTRLLVL.

The V call is TRBV6-5, the J call TRBJ2-7; a possible D gene is TRBD1 (5 bases). From germline, CDR1 is MNHEY and CDR2 SVGAGI. This CDR3 is built from 14 residues. V was clipped by 8 bases and J by 0 bases, with 14 bases between them. The CDR3 nucleotides are TGTGCCAGCTCAGCAGGGTTTATCTCCTACGAGCAGTACTTC. Translation: CASSAGFISYEQYF.

About this clone itself: A read error may account for a junction end that differs from germline. V is TRBV4-2 and J is TRBJ1-2; 7 positions match TRBD1. Germline CDR1 and CDR2: LGHNA and YNFKEQ. The CDR3 is 14 amino acids. CDR3 nucleotide sequence: TGTGCCAGCAGCAAAGAACAGGGGAACTATGGCTACACCTTC. This sequence encodes CASSKEQGNYGYTF.

The chain joins TRBV10-2 to TRBJ2-1; 7 nucleotides match TRBD2. The germline gives CDR1 WSHSY, CDR2 SAAADI. The CDR3 is 14 amino acids. Trimming took 5 bases from V and 6 from J; bases not matched to a gene: 7. The CDR3 reads CASSWGGDGNEQFF. The CDR3 nucleotides read TGCGCCAGCAGTTGGGGGGGGGATGGCAATGAGCAGTTCTTC.

This chain uses TRBV6-5 with TRBJ2-3; 8 bases fit TRBD1. J lost 2 bases, V lost 2 bases, and 3 bases had no gene match. The CDR3 sequence is 15 residues long. Germline assignment: CDR1 MNHEY and CDR2 SVGAGI. CDR3 loop: CASSYDRGLTDTQYF. The CDR3 DNA is TGTGCCAGCAGTTACGACAGGGGCCTCACAGATACGCAGTATTTT.

This rearrangement joins TRBV6-5 to TRBJ1-2; D may be TRBD1 (6 bases). Germline CDR1 reads MNHEY; CDR2 reads SVGAGI. This CDR3 has 15 residues. V was clipped by 0 bases and J by 0 bases, with 8 bases between them. CDR3 nucleotide sequence: TGTGCCAGCAGTTACTCGGGGGCTACTAACTATGGCTACACCTTC. Translating it yields CASSYSGATNYGYTF.

This chain links TRBV5-1 with TRBJ1-4, with TRBD1 identical over 8 bases. The CDR3 has 15 residues. J gave up 4 bases and V 4 bases, and 6 bases lay outside the gene matches. Germline assignment: CDR1 SGHRS and CDR2 YFSETQ. CDR3 amino acids: CASSDGQGYNEKLFF. DNA of the CDR3: TGCGCCAGCAGCGATGGACAGGGTTATAATGAAAAACTGTTTTTT.

This clone was detected a few times. The CDR3 sequence is CASSPGQGRIFF. The CDR3 nucleotides read TGTGCCAGCAGTCCGGGACAGGGTCGAATTTTCTTT. This rearrangement joins TRBV6-5 to TRBJ1-1, with 9 bases lining up with TRBD1. Germline V gives CDR1 MNHEY, CDR2 SVGAGI. This CDR3 spans 12 amino acids. V was pared by 5 bases and J by 13 bases, with 8 bases of the junction left unmatched.

The rearrangement joins TRBV21-1 to TRBJ1-1; the D call in the table, TRBD1, was not verified against the DNA. TRBV21-1 is designated a pseudogene. The CDR3 has 13 amino acids. The CDR3 reads CAFTGGNSTEAFF. As DNA, the CDR3 is TGTGCCTTTACAGGGGGAAACAGCACTGAAGCTTTCTTT.

The V call is TRBV6-6, the J call TRBJ1-1, with D possibly matching TRBD1 (5 bases). V lost 2 bases, J lost 1 base, and 5 bases lay in between. Looked up from germline, CDR1 is MNHNY and CDR2 is SVGAGI (reference sequence). The CDR3 has 13 residues. The CDR3 protein is CASSYDRNTEAFF. The CDR3 nucleotides read TGTGCCAGCAGTTACGACAGGAACACTGAAGCTTTCTTT.

Notes on this clone: Mismatch with germline at one junction end may stem from a read error. The genes are TRBV5-6 and TRBJ1-2, with D perhaps matching TRBD1 (5 bases). Germline V gene data show CDR1 as SGHDT and CDR2 as YYEEEE. The length of the CDR3 is 14 residues. CDR3 nucleotides: TGTGCCAGCAGCCTCCTGGGTCAGGGTCAGCTTTTGTCCTTC. It translates to CASSLLGQGQLLSF.

The CDR3, as DNA: TGTGCCAGCAGCTTATCAGTACCGATTCCCTCCTACGAGCAGTACTTC. Its translation is CASSLSVPIPSYEQYF. J is TRBJ2-7 and V is TRBV7-2; D is undetermined. This CDR3 is built from 16 residues. V gave up 2 bases and J gave up 0 bases, with 14 bases separating them. Germline values: CDR1 SGHTA, CDR2 FQGNSA.

The chain employs TRBV10-3 and TRBJ1-1, with D perhaps matching TRBD1 (6 bases). Trimming took 4 bases from V and 3 from J, leaving 6 bases between them. The CDR3 has 12 amino acids. Germline lookup yields CDR1 ENHRY and CDR2 SYGVKD. DNA for the CDR3: TGTGCCATCAGTGCAGGGGACACTGAAGCTTTCTTT. Residues: CAISAGDTEAFF.

V and J are TRBV21-1 and TRBJ2-5; the listed D gene, TRBD1, was not tested against the DNA. TRBV21-1 is noted as a pseudogene. This CDR3 is built from 16 residues. The CDR3 reads CASSTTDRGEGKTQYF. The CDR3 DNA follows: TGTGCCAGCAGCACAACCGACAGGGGGGAAGGAAAGACCCAGTACTTC.

The chain uses TRBV7-8 and TRBJ2-7; unclear D gene. CDR1 SGHVS and CDR2 FQNEAQ come from the germline V gene. CDR3 length equals 14 residues. Trimming shortened V by 1 base and J by 4 bases, and 11 bases separated the two germline ends. CDR3 residues: CASSLVLRRYEQYF. The CDR3 DNA reads TGTGCCAGCAGCTTAGTACTGAGGAGATACGAGCAGTACTTC.

The chain couples TRBV7-3 to TRBJ2-2; D perhaps matches TRBD1 (5 bases). There are 15 residues in the CDR3. The germline V and J ends were trimmed by 6 bases and 3 bases, with 14 bases remaining between them. The germline V gene encodes CDR1 SGHTA and CDR2 FQGTGA. The CDR3 loop reads CASSQGVPDTGELFF. The DNA of the CDR3 is TGTGCCAGCAGTCAAGGGGTCCCCGACACCGGGGAGCTGTTTTTT.

This chain joins TRBV7-2 and TRBJ1-2; a possible D gene is TRBD1 (5 bases). CDR1 is SGHTA, CDR2 FQGNSA, per germline. Trimming removed 5 bases at V and 2 bases at J, with 9 bases between. The CDR3 is 13 amino acids. CDR3 sequence (DNA): TGTGCCAGCAGCGCGGGACGGAACTATGGCTACACCTTC. Its protein is CASSAGRNYGYTF.

The chain is built from TRBV6-1 and TRBJ1-2, with 7 bases lining up with TRBD1. Germline values: CDR1 MNHNS, CDR2 SASEGT. There are 12 residues in the CDR3. V gave up 8 bases and J gave up 4 bases; unmatched junction bases: 4. CDR3 loop: CASEGGGYGYTF. CDR3 coding DNA: TGTGCCAGCGAAGGGGGCGGCTATGGCTACACCTTC.

This chain joins TRBV27 and TRBJ1-2, with 10 bases matching TRBD1. CDR3 size: 14 residues. The germline CDR1 and CDR2 sequences are MNHEY and SMNVEV (reference sequence). V was clipped by 6 bases and J by 3 bases; unmatched bases: 4. The CDR3 here is CASSRQGADYGYTF. CDR3 nucleotide sequence: TGTGCCAGCAGCCGACAGGGGGCCGACTATGGCTACACCTTC.

This clone has only one observation. J is TRBJ1-1 and V is TRBV6-1; D remains unclear. Germline loops: CDR1 MNHNS, CDR2 SASEGT. Trimming removed 4 bases from V and 7 bases from J, with 13 bases in between. This CDR3 has 13 residues. The CDR3, as DNA: TGTGCCAGCAGTGTAGACAAGTTGCTTGAAGCTTTCTTT. This codes for CASSVDKLLEAFF.